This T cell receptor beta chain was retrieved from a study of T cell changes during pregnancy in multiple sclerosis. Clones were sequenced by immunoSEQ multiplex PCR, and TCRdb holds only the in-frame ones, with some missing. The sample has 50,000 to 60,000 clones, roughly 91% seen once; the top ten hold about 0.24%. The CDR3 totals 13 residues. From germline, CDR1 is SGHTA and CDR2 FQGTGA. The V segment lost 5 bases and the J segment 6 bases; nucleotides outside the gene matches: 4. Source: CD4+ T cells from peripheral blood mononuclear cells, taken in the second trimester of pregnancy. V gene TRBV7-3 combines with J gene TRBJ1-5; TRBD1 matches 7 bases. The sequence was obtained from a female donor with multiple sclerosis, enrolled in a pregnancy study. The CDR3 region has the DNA TGTGCCAGCAGCCAGGGGGAAGGTCAGCCCCAGCATTTT. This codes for CASSQGEGQPQHF.